This TCR beta chain was obtained from a study of blood T cell repertoires in COVID-19. Across the study: Specimens from acute and convalescent COVID-19 originated in the United States, Italy and Spain. PBMCs, B-cell-depleted T cells, or T cells were the source of the cDNA or gDNA that made up the material.

Authors' data handling: Nucleated cell number was recorded as an estimate derived from reference gene primer amplification. Measured with immunoSEQ multiplex PCR; TCRdb has only the in-frame clones, and not every one. V, J and clone size derive from that table, while D and trimming were established from the DNA sequence. The repertoire has around 100,000 clones, roughly 85% of them found once; the top ten carry approximately 1.5%. Germline V lookup: CDR1 SNHLY, CDR2 FYNNEI. There are 14 residues in the CDR3. Trimming at V came to 7 bases and at J to 5 bases, leaving 7 bases not matched to a gene. This clonotype was sampled from a man aged 40-55 years with acute or convalescent COVID-19. The sequenced sample consisted of peripheral blood. This chain joins TRBV2 and TRBJ2-5; 10 nucleotides agree with TRBD2. CDR3 sequence: CASKIAGGGETQYF. CDR3 DNA sequence: TGTGCCAGCAAAATAGCGGGAGGCGGGGAGACCCAGTACTTC.